This is a list of T cell receptor beta chains from one sample in a study of metastatic and nonmetastatic thyroid tumors. TCRdb reanalyzed the PCR reads via MiXCR. The sample records some 86,000 clones, around 12% being singletons. Specimen: tumor tissue. These receptors originate from a female donor with papillary thyroid cancer or a benign thyroid nodule (not recorded which). Some clones in this sample may be carry-over from other donors' samples. Both conserved end residues are part of each CDR3. Fields, in order: clone size, V gene, J gene, D gene, CDR3 DNA, CDR3 protein. A D gene is named only where the DNA matches it firmly. A row's size may be missing; if present it is once, few, many or a size class.

clone size: many; V gene: TRBV6-1; J gene: TRBJ2-3; D gene: .; CDR3 DNA: TGTGCCAGCAGAGAGGTGTCCAAAAGTGCGCAGTATTTT; CDR3 protein: CASREVSKSAQYF
clone size: many; V gene: TRBV6-1; J gene: TRBJ2-3; D gene: .; CDR3 DNA: TGTGCCAGCAGTCCCGGCACAGATACGCAGTATTTT; CDR3 protein: CASSPGTDTQYF
clone size: many; V gene: TRBV19; J gene: TRBJ2-7; D gene: .; CDR3 DNA: TGTGCCAGTAGTCCCTCGGTACTCCGCTACGAGCAGTACTTC; CDR3 protein: CASSPSVLRYEQYF
clone size: many; V gene: TRBV7-8; J gene: TRBJ2-3; D gene: TRBD2; CDR3 DNA: TGTGCCAGCAGCCCTCTGTTTAGCGGGACCACAGATACGCAGTATTTT; CDR3 protein: CASSPLFSGTTDTQYF
clone size: .; V gene: TRBV9; J gene: TRBJ1-2; D gene: TRBD1; CDR3 DNA: TGTGCCAGCAGTCCATCCGGGACAGGGGCGAAGATCGGCTACACCTTC; CDR3 protein: CASSPSGTGAKIGYTF
clone size: many; V gene: TRBV27; J gene: TRBJ2-7; D gene: TRBD2; CDR3 DNA: TGTGCCAGCAGTTTGGGTCTAGCGGTACACTCCTACGAGCAGTACTTC; CDR3 protein: CASSLGLAVHSYEQYF
clone size: many; V gene: TRBV6-1; J gene: TRBJ1-4; D gene: .; CDR3 DNA: TGTGCCAGCAGTGCGGGAACAGCGGAAAAACTGTTTTTT; CDR3 protein: CASSAGTAEKLFF
clone size: many; V gene: TRBV2; J gene: TRBJ2-4; D gene: .; CDR3 DNA: TGTGCCAGCAGTGAACTCAAAAACATTCAGTACTTC; CDR3 protein: CASSELKNIQYF
clone size: many; V gene: TRBV9; J gene: TRBJ2-1; D gene: .; CDR3 DNA: TGTGCCAGCAGCCCGACAACTAGGGTCAATGAGCAGTTCTTC; CDR3 protein: CASSPTTRVNEQFF
clone size: .; V gene: TRBV11-3; J gene: TRBJ1-1; D gene: .; CDR3 DNA: TGTGCCAGCAGCTTAGCCGGGGGAGACACTGAAGCTTTATTT; CDR3 protein: CASSLAGGDTEALF
clone size: many; V gene: TRBV20-1; J gene: TRBJ2-5; D gene: TRBD2; CDR3 DNA: TGCAGTGCAATACTAGCGGGTGGGGAGACCCAGTACTTC; CDR3 protein: CSAILAGGETQYF
clone size: many; V gene: TRBV20-1; J gene: TRBJ2-5; D gene: .; CDR3 DNA: TGCAGTGCAGCCCTTGGCAGGCAAGAAGTAGAGACCCAGTACTTC; CDR3 protein: CSAALGRQEVETQYF
clone size: many; V gene: TRBV18; J gene: TRBJ2-7; D gene: TRBD2; CDR3 DNA: TGTGCCAGCTCACCACAGGGCGGGGGTTACTCCTACGAGCAGTACTTC; CDR3 protein: CASSPQGGGYSYEQYF
clone size: many; V gene: TRBV11-3; J gene: TRBJ2-2; D gene: .; CDR3 DNA: TGTGCCAGCAGTCAACCGGGATCGAACACCGGGGAGCTGTTTTTT; CDR3 protein: CASSQPGSNTGELFF
clone size: few; V gene: TRBV10-1; J gene: TRBJ1-1; D gene: .; CDR3 DNA: TGCGCCAGCAGCACCGGTTGGGGGAACACTGAAGCTTTCTTT; CDR3 protein: CASSTGWGNTEAFF
clone size: many; V gene: TRBV7-8; J gene: TRBJ2-1; D gene: TRBD1; CDR3 DNA: TGTGCCAGCAGGACAGGGGGGAGCTCCTACAATGAGCAGTTCTTC; CDR3 protein: CASRTGGSSYNEQFF
clone size: many; V gene: TRBV5-1; J gene: TRBJ2-7; D gene: .; CDR3 DNA: TGCGCCAGCAGCTGGGGTGATCTGGGGGCCGAGCAGTACTTC; CDR3 protein: CASSWGDLGAEQYF
clone size: many; V gene: TRBV29-1; J gene: TRBJ2-5; D gene: .; CDR3 DNA: TGCAGCGTTGAGTGGGAGTCCGCCGGACAAGAGACCCAGTACTTC; CDR3 protein: CSVEWESAGQETQYF
clone size: .; V gene: TRBV10-3; J gene: TRBJ2-6; D gene: .; CDR3 DNA: TGTGCCATCTCCGGCTCTGGGGCCAACGTCCTGACTTTC; CDR3 protein: CAISGSGANVLTF
clone size: medium-sized; V gene: TRBV6-1; J gene: TRBJ1-2; D gene: .; CDR3 DNA: TGTGCCAGCAGTGAAGCCCGCCATGGCTACACCTTC; CDR3 protein: CASSEARHGYTF
clone size: many; V gene: TRBV27; J gene: TRBJ1-6; D gene: .; CDR3 DNA: TGTGCCAGCAGTTCCGGCGTAGGAGGTAATTCACCCCTCCACTTT; CDR3 protein: CASSSGVGGNSPLHF
clone size: many; V gene: TRBV7-7; J gene: TRBJ2-6; D gene: .; CDR3 DNA: TGTGCTAGCAGTTCAGGGGTTGGGGCCAACGTCCTGACTTTC; CDR3 protein: CASSSGVGANVLTF
clone size: many; V gene: TRBV5-6; J gene: TRBJ2-7; D gene: .; CDR3 DNA: TGTGCCAGCAGCTTGGACCCCGGGGGTTTGGTGGGTGAGCAGTACTTC; CDR3 protein: CASSLDPGGLVGEQYF
clone size: many; V gene: TRBV2; J gene: TRBJ1-6; D gene: TRBD1; CDR3 DNA: TGTGCCAGCAGGGTGACAGGGAGGTCACCCCTCCACTTT; CDR3 protein: CASRVTGRSPLHF
clone size: few; V gene: TRBV12-3/TRBV12-4; J gene: TRBJ1-3; D gene: .; CDR3 DNA: TGTGCCAGCAGCCCTACATGCGAAAACACCATATATTTT; CDR3 protein: CASSPTCENTIYF
clone size: many; V gene: TRBV11-2; J gene: TRBJ2-7; D gene: TRBD2; CDR3 DNA: TGTGCCAGCAGCTTACAGGAACTAGCGGGCTACGAGCAGTACTTC; CDR3 protein: CASSLQELAGYEQYF
clone size: once; V gene: TRBV7-3; J gene: TRBJ2-7; D gene: .; CDR3 DNA: TGTGCCAGCAGCTTAGTTTGGGGGGCTAGCTGGATCCCCTACGAGCAGTACTTC; CDR3 protein: CASSLVWGASWIPYEQYF
clone size: .; V gene: TRBV20-1; J gene: TRBJ2-7; D gene: .; CDR3 DNA: TGCAGTGCTAGCCGTCCCCAATCGGGGTCCTACGAGCAGTACTTC; CDR3 protein: CSASRPQSGSYEQYF
clone size: many; V gene: TRBV7-3; J gene: TRBJ2-3; D gene: TRBD1; CDR3 DNA: TGTGCCAGCAGCTTAATCAGGGGGAGAGAGGCGGGTACAGATACGCAGTATTTT; CDR3 protein: CASSLIRGREAGTDTQYF
clone size: .; V gene: TRBV24-1; J gene: TRBJ2-3; D gene: TRBD1; CDR3 DNA: TGTGCCACCAGACAGGGGGCCACAGGTACGCAGTATTTT; CDR3 protein: CATRQGATGTQYF
clone size: many; V gene: TRBV3-1; J gene: TRBJ1-2; D gene: .; CDR3 DNA: TGTGCCAGCAGCCAAGGTGGGACACTATATGGCTACACCTTC; CDR3 protein: CASSQGGTLYGYTF
clone size: .; V gene: TRBV7-3; J gene: TRBJ2-3; D gene: TRBD2; CDR3 DNA: TGTGCCAGCAGCCGCGGGGGGGCGACAGATACGCAGTATTTT; CDR3 protein: CASSRGGATDTQYF
clone size: many; V gene: TRBV20-1; J gene: TRBJ2-2; D gene: .; CDR3 DNA: TGCAGTGCTGCAAAGGTTCGGAACACCGGGGAGCTGTTTTTT; CDR3 protein: CSAAKVRNTGELFF
clone size: many; V gene: TRBV7-9; J gene: TRBJ1-2; D gene: .; CDR3 DNA: TGTGCCAGCAGCCCGACTGATAACTATGGCTACACCTTC; CDR3 protein: CASSPTDNYGYTF
clone size: many; V gene: TRBV20-1; J gene: TRBJ2-6; D gene: TRBD2; CDR3 DNA: TGCAGTGCGGCACGGACGGGACTAGGTTCTGGGGCCAACGTCCTGACTTTC; CDR3 protein: CSAARTGLGSGANVLTF
clone size: many; V gene: TRBV6-1; J gene: TRBJ2-1; D gene: .; CDR3 DNA: TGTGCCAGCAGTGAATGGTGGGGGAGCTTATACAATGAGCAGTTCTTC; CDR3 protein: CASSEWWGSLYNEQFF
clone size: many; V gene: TRBV2; J gene: TRBJ1-6; D gene: .; CDR3 DNA: TGTGCCAGCATGTTCTGGGGGTTTGACTCACCCCTCCACTTT; CDR3 protein: CASMFWGFDSPLHF
clone size: many; V gene: TRBV9; J gene: TRBJ2-7; D gene: .; CDR3 DNA: TGTGCCAGCAGCGGGGGGACCCACGAGCAGTACTTC; CDR3 protein: CASSGGTHEQYF
clone size: many; V gene: TRBV27; J gene: TRBJ2-6; D gene: .; CDR3 DNA: TGTGCCAGCAGTTGGTCTGGGGCCAACGTCCTGACTTTC; CDR3 protein: CASSWSGANVLTF
clone size: many; V gene: TRBV7-9; J gene: TRBJ2-1; D gene: .; CDR3 DNA: TGTGCCAGCAGCCAAACACTAGTAAATGAGCAGTTCTTC; CDR3 protein: CASSQTLVNEQFF
clone size: many; V gene: TRBV20-1; J gene: TRBJ2-1; D gene: TRBD2; CDR3 DNA: TGCAGTGCAACACCTAGCGGGAGAAATGAGCAGTTCTTC; CDR3 protein: CSATPSGRNEQFF
clone size: .; V gene: TRBV27; J gene: TRBJ1-1; D gene: .; CDR3 DNA: TGTGCCAGCAATTTAGGTGGAGCTAACACTGAAGCTTTCTTT; CDR3 protein: CASNLGGANTEAFF
clone size: many; V gene: TRBV5-1; J gene: TRBJ2-3; D gene: TRBD2; CDR3 DNA: TGCGCCAGCAGCACCGGGACTAGCGGGTATCTAGGGCAGTATTTT; CDR3 protein: CASSTGTSGYLGQYF
clone size: many; V gene: TRBV2; J gene: TRBJ2-1; D gene: TRBD2; CDR3 DNA: TGTGCCAGCAGTGTTACTAGCGGGGCATACAATGAGCAGTTCTTC; CDR3 protein: CASSVTSGAYNEQFF
clone size: many; V gene: TRBV6-2/TRBV6-3; J gene: TRBJ2-3; D gene: .; CDR3 DNA: TGTGCCAGCAGTTTCGGAGGGCCCACAGATACGCAGTATTTT; CDR3 protein: CASSFGGPTDTQYF
clone size: many; V gene: TRBV6-5; J gene: TRBJ2-2; D gene: TRBD2; CDR3 DNA: TGTGCCAGCAGTTACGGGGCGGGGGGACAAACCGGGGAGCTGTTTTTT; CDR3 protein: CASSYGAGGQTGELFF
clone size: many; V gene: TRBV7-3; J gene: TRBJ1-3; D gene: TRBD1; CDR3 DNA: TGTGCCAGCAGCTTAATGGGACAGGGGTCGGACACCATATATTTT; CDR3 protein: CASSLMGQGSDTIYF
clone size: few; V gene: TRBV27; J gene: TRBJ2-2; D gene: TRBD2; CDR3 DNA: TGTGCCAGCAGTTCGGTGGCTAGCGGGAGGACCTACACCGGGGAGCTGTTTTTT; CDR3 protein: CASSSVASGRTYTGELFF
clone size: many; V gene: TRBV19; J gene: TRBJ2-7; D gene: .; CDR3 DNA: TGTGCCAGTAGTAGGAGGGAGAGGACCTACGAGCAGTACTTC; CDR3 protein: CASSRRERTYEQYF
clone size: .; V gene: TRBV6-2/TRBV6-3; J gene: TRBJ2-7; D gene: .; CDR3 DNA: TGTGCCAGCAGCGTACTGGGAGAGCAGTACTTC; CDR3 protein: CASSVLGEQYF
clone size: many; V gene: TRBV6-4; J gene: TRBJ2-6; D gene: .; CDR3 DNA: TGTGCCAGCAGTGCCCCCCCCGCCTCTGGGGCCAACGTCCTGACTTTC; CDR3 protein: CASSAPPASGANVLTF
clone size: many; V gene: TRBV11-3; J gene: TRBJ2-7; D gene: .; CDR3 DNA: TGTGCCAGCAGCTTGATTGACAGTTTAGGGAGTGAGCAGTACTTC; CDR3 protein: CASSLIDSLGSEQYF
clone size: many; V gene: TRBV28; J gene: TRBJ1-5; D gene: .; CDR3 DNA: TGTGCCAGCAGTTTGGCCCCAAATCAGCCCCAGCATTTT; CDR3 protein: CASSLAPNQPQHF
clone size: .; V gene: TRBV18; J gene: TRBJ2-1; D gene: .; CDR3 DNA: TGTGCCAGCTCACCGGAGAGAAACAATGAGCAGTTCTTC; CDR3 protein: CASSPERNNEQFF
clone size: many; V gene: TRBV19; J gene: TRBJ1-1; D gene: .; CDR3 DNA: TGTGCCAGTAGTTTCCTACAGGGAGGGAACACTGAAGCTTTCTTT; CDR3 protein: CASSFLQGGNTEAFF
clone size: many; V gene: TRBV3-1; J gene: TRBJ2-5; D gene: .; CDR3 DNA: TGTGCCAGCAGCCAAGATCGTGGCCAGTACTTC; CDR3 protein: CASSQDRGQYF